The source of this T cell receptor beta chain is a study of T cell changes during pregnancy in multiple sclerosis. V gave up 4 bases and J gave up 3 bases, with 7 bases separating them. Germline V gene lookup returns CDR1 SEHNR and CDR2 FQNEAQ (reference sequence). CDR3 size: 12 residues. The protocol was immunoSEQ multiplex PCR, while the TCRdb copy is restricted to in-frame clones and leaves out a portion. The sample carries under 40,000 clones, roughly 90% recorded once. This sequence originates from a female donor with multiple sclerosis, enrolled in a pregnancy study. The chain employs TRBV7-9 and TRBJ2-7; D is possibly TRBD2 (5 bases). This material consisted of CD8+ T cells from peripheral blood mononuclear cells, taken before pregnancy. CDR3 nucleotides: TGTGCCAGCAGCTCCGGGAACTACGAGCAGTACTTC. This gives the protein CASSSGNYEQYF.